These 6 T cell receptor beta chains were sequenced from one sample in a study of T cell changes during pregnancy in multiple sclerosis. Only in-frame clones appear in the TCRdb table, and some are missing; sequencing was by immunoSEQ multiplex PCR. Found here are some 40,000 clones, around 93% of them singletons; the top ten hold 0.35% to 0.55%. The material sequenced was CD4+ T cells from peripheral blood mononuclear cells, taken in the third trimester of pregnancy. These receptors came from a female donor in good health, enrolled as a control in a pregnancy study.

The chain is built from TRBV4-1 and TRBJ2-7, with D tentatively TRBD1 (5 bases). CDR3 length: 14 amino acids. In germline, CDR1 is MGHRA, CDR2 YSYEKL. V lost 4 bases and J lost 3, with 13 bases in between. The CDR3 spells CASSLRQSDYEQYF. The CDR3 DNA follows: TGCGCCAGCAGCCTTCGACAGTCGGACTACGAGCAGTACTTC.

V usage is TRBV7-2 and J usage is TRBJ2-7; 9 bases fit TRBD1. Trimming cost V 1 base and J 3 bases; bases outside gene matches: 10. The CDR3 has 17 residues. CDR1 and CDR2 (germline): SGHTA, FQGNSA. CDR3 in amino acids: CASSLVSSRTGDYEQYF. CDR3 nucleotide sequence: TGTGCCAGCAGCTTAGTGTCGTCGAGGACAGGGGACTACGAGCAGTACTTC.

The genes are TRBV12-1 and TRBJ2-5; whether TRBD1, the table's D call, matches the DNA was not checked. TRBV12-1 is reported as a pseudogene. This CDR3 is built from 16 residues. The CDR3 bases are TGTGCCAGCAGCCCACCCCCGACAGCCTTTAAAGAGACCCAGTACTTC. Translating gives CASSPPPTAFKETQYF.

This chain connects TRBV7-3 to TRBJ2-1; 10 nucleotides align to TRBD2. The CDR3 consists of 17 residues. In germline, CDR1 is SGHTA, CDR2 FQGTGA. V trimming: 2 bases; J trimming: 4 bases; junction bases outside the gene matches: 8. This chain's CDR3 is CASSLQPPAGGYNEQFF. Written as DNA, the CDR3 is TGTGCCAGCAGCTTACAACCTCCAGCGGGGGGGTACAATGAGCAGTTCTTC.

The gene calls are TRBV6-1 and TRBJ1-2; 9 bases map to TRBD1. CDR3 length: 14 residues. With 6 bases clipped from V and 4 bases from J, the junction kept 6 bases outside the gene matches. Germline V lookup: CDR1 MNHNS, CDR2 SASEGT. CDR3 residues: CASRRQGDGYGYTF. CDR3 DNA sequence: TGTGCCAGCAGAAGACAGGGGGATGGCTATGGCTACACCTTC.

The rearrangement uses TRBV30 and TRBJ1-2, with D uncertain. From germline, CDR1 is GTSNPN and CDR2 SVGIG (reference sequence). The CDR3 is made up of 13 amino acids. The ends were cut back, 0 bases at V and 2 bases at J, with 7 bases in the middle. DNA for the CDR3: TGTGCCTGGAGTGTCCCGGAGAACTATGGCTACACCTTC. Translating it yields CAWSVPENYGYTF.